Below are 20 T cell receptor beta chains sequenced from a single sample in a study of blood T cell repertoires in COVID-19. Measured with immunoSEQ multiplex PCR; TCRdb has only the in-frame clones, and not every one. The data show about 28,000 clones, approximately 75% seen once. The sequenced sample was peripheral blood. All receptors come from a boy between 2 and 10 years old with active or convalescent COVID-19.

This clone appeared once. The CDR3 reads CASSIRSLAGLNEQFF. CDR3 nucleotide sequence: TGTGCCAGCAGCATCCGGAGCCTAGCGGGACTCAATGAGCAGTTCTTC. This rearrangement joins TRBV7-2 to TRBJ2-1, with 9 bases aligning to TRBD2. The CDR3 runs 16 residues. From germline, CDR1 is SGHTA and CDR2 FQGNSA. Losses at the gene ends were 5 bases for V and 6 bases for J; bases not matched to a gene: 11. Full variable domain (outside the CDR3, taken from reference TRBV7-2 and TRBJ2-1): GAGVSQSPSNKVTEKGKDVELRCDPISGHTALYWYRQSLGQGLEFLIYFQGNSAPDKSGLPSDRFSAERTGGSVSTLTIQRTQQEDSAVYLCASSIRSLAGLNEQFFGPGTRLTVL.

This chain connects TRBV14 to TRBJ2-5; a possible D gene is TRBD2 (6 bases). The CDR3 totals 16 residues. Trimming pared 1 base from V and 1 base from J, leaving 13 bases between. Germline CDR1 reads SGHDN; CDR2 reads FVKESK. The CDR3 DNA is TGTGCCAGCAGCCAAGGATTACCCGGGAGCCAAGAGACCCAGTACTTC. The encoded protein is CASSQGLPGSQETQYF.

This clone was seen more than once but under ten times. The chain employs TRBV27 and TRBJ2-7; 7 bases agree with TRBD1. The CDR3 contains 13 residues. V shed 5 bases and J 7 bases; nucleotides not matched to a gene: 8. Germline-derived CDR1 and CDR2 are MNHEY and SMNVEV (reference sequence). CDR3 DNA sequence: TGTGCCAGCAGTAACAGGGGTCGGCGGGAGCAGTACTTC. This encodes CASSNRGRREQYF.

The rearrangement uses TRBV7-8 and TRBJ1-4, with D possibly being TRBD1 (6 bases). The CDR3 length is 14 residues. Germline-derived CDR1 and CDR2 are SGHVS and FQNEAQ. V shed 5 bases and J shed 8 bases, with 15 bases lying between them. CDR3 amino acids: CASSPGLRGEKLFF. CDR3 in DNA: TGTGCCAGCAGCCCGGGCTTAAGGGGGGAAAAACTGTTTTTT.

The gene calls are TRBV7-8 and TRBJ1-1; D is possibly TRBD1 (6 bases). The CDR3 loop spans 15 amino acids. Germline loops: CDR1 SGHVS, CDR2 FQNEAQ. Trimming took off 4 bases at V and 5 bases at J, with 17 bases between the two ends. The CDR3 DNA sequence: TGTGCCAGCAGCTCTAAAGGGGGGGCGCGGACTGAAGCTTTCTTT. Protein product: CASSSKGGARTEAFF.

This sequence joins TRBV11-2 and TRBJ2-1; 8 bases are a match to TRBD2. Germline V CDR1 and CDR2: SGHAT, FQNNGV. The CDR3 has 15 residues. V dropped 2 bases and J dropped 10; count of bases not matched to a gene: 10. The CDR3 spells CASSLRTSHRGEQFF. Written as DNA, the CDR3 is TGTGCCAGCAGCTTAAGGACTAGCCATCGGGGCGAGCAGTTCTTC.

This clone came up once. The gene calls are TRBV19 and TRBJ2-5, with 7 positions matching TRBD1. Germline CDR1 LNHDA, CDR2 SQIVND (reference sequence). The CDR3 is made up of 14 amino acids. The V segment lost 8 bases and the J segment 5 bases; nucleotides outside the gene matches: 11. The CDR3: CASRRQGQLETQYF. CDR3 coding DNA: TGTGCCAGTCGACGACAGGGACAGCTGGAGACCCAGTACTTC.

This chain connects TRBV7-6 to TRBJ2-3; 8 bases map to TRBD1. The CDR3 is 15 amino acids. The germline V gene has CDR1 SGHVS and CDR2 FNYEAQ. The J segment lost 5 bases and the V segment lost 0 bases, leaving 4 bases of the junction unmatched. Here the CDR3 reads CASSLAPGQGDTQYF. The CDR3 DNA is TGTGCCAGCAGCTTAGCGCCCGGACAGGGAGATACGCAGTATTTT.

In this sample, this clone turned up a few times. The V gene is TRBV27, the J gene TRBJ1-5, with D perhaps matching TRBD1 (5 bases). V lost 4 bases and J 2 bases, leaving 18 bases between the germline ends. From germline, CDR1 is MNHEY and CDR2 SMNVEV (reference sequence). This CDR3 is 17 amino acids long. CDR3 sequence: CASSSFQGNAGNQPQHF. The DNA for the CDR3 is TGTGCCAGCAGTTCTTTTCAGGGTAATGCGGGCAATCAGCCCCAGCATTTT.

J is TRBJ2-3 and V is TRBV28; TRBD2 agrees at 16 bases. This CDR3 has 17 residues. Germline V lookup: CDR1 MDHEN, CDR2 SYDVKM. V lost 7 bases to trimming and J lost 10 bases; unmatched junction nucleotides: 14. In DNA, the CDR3 is TGTGCCAGCACCCCCGCCGGGACTAGCGGGAGGGAACGTGCGCAGTATTTT. It codes for CASTPAGTSGRERAQYF.

V is TRBV28 and J is TRBJ1-3; 10 bases fit TRBD1. Germline V gives CDR1 MDHEN, CDR2 SYDVKM. This CDR3 comprises 16 residues. Losses at the gene ends were 4 bases for V and 4 bases for J; bases not matched to a gene: 7. CDR3 protein: CASSSWTGGKGNTIYF. The CDR3 region has the DNA TGTGCCAGCAGTTCCTGGACAGGGGGGAAAGGAAACACCATATATTTT.

This rearrangement joins TRBV10-3 to TRBJ2-7, with D maybe TRBD1 (5 bases). The CDR3 extends over 15 amino acids. The V and J ends lost 4 bases and 3 bases respectively, with 16 bases between them. Germline CDR1 ENHRY, CDR2 SYGVKD. The CDR3 DNA follows: TGTGCCATCAGTGCGAAGAAAGGGGCCATCTACGAGCAGTACGTC. This translates into CAISAKKGAIYEQYV.

The rearrangement joins TRBV6-5 to TRBJ1-2; 8 bases line up with TRBD1. This CDR3 contains 13 residues. Germline CDR1 reads MNHEY; CDR2 reads SVGAGI. Trimming removed 7 bases from V and 5 bases from J; junction bases left unmatched: 6. In DNA, the CDR3 is TGTGCCAGCACACAGGGGGTCGGTTATGGCTACACCTTC. This sequence encodes CASTQGVGYGYTF.

V is TRBV2 and J is TRBJ2-2; 12 nucleotides align to TRBD2. Germline loops: CDR1 SNHLY, CDR2 FYNNEI. Trimming took 6 bases from V and 7 from J; bases not matched to a gene: 12. This CDR3 region has 17 residues. The CDR3 here is CASRRLAGASKGGELFF. The CDR3 DNA sequence: TGTGCCAGCAGAAGACTAGCGGGAGCCTCGAAGGGCGGGGAGCTGTTTTTT.

The table lists this clone with a count of one. The chain has TRBV6-7 and TRBJ2-1, with 11 bases matching TRBD2. TRBV6-7 is placed among ORFs of uncertain function. J lost 6 bases, V lost 2 bases, and 6 bases had no gene match. CDR3 length: 16 amino acids. CDR3 sequence reads: CASSYLGLAVRNEQFF. For the CDR3, the DNA is TGTGCCAGCAGTTACCTGGGACTAGCGGTCCGCAATGAGCAGTTCTTC.

The rearrangement uses TRBV25-1 and TRBJ2-5, with 8 bases identical to TRBD2. CDR3 length: 15 amino acids. Germline assignment: CDR1 MGHDK and CDR2 SYGVNS. The ends lost 4 bases at V and 1 base at J; junction bases unmatched: 5. The CDR3 loop reads CASSVPGLAQETQYF. CDR3 in DNA: TGTGCCAGCAGTGTCCCAGGACTAGCCCAAGAGACCCAGTACTTC.

This clone was seen only once. This chain joins TRBV4-1 and TRBJ2-1; 13 bases agree with TRBD2. V lost 6 bases, J lost 7 bases, and 18 bases stayed unmatched. Germline V gene data show CDR1 as MGHRA and CDR2 as YSYEKL. This CDR3 region has 19 residues. CDR3 DNA sequence: TGCGCCAGCAGAGAGCGACTAGCGGGAGGAACATCCGTGGAAAATGAGCAGTTCTTC. It yields the protein CASRERLAGGTSVENEQFF.

The chain combines TRBV11-2 with TRBJ1-5, with no clear D. V lost 3 bases, J lost 3 bases, and 12 bases lay in between. This CDR3 is built from 15 residues. Germline CDR1 SGHAT, CDR2 FQNNGV. The CDR3 sequence: CASSLAPGSNQPQHF. In DNA form, the CDR3 reads TGTGCCAGCAGCTTGGCACCAGGTTCCAATCAGCCCCAGCATTTT. The full variable domain, rest sourced from reference TRBV11-2 and TRBJ1-5, is EAGVAQSPRYKIIEKRQSVAFWCNPISGHATLYWYQQILGQGPKLLIQFQNNGVVDDSQLPKDRFSAERLKGVDSTLKIQPAKLEDSAVYLCASSLAPGSNQPQHFGDGTRLSIL.

The chain has TRBV28 and TRBJ2-1; 7 bases map to TRBD1. The V segment lost 6 bases and the J segment 2 bases; nucleotides outside the gene matches: 10. The CDR3 spans 16 residues. Germline V gene lookup returns CDR1 MDHEN and CDR2 SYDVKM. The CDR3 DNA follows: TGTGCCAGCAGCTTGGGACAGCTAGGCCCCTACAATGAGCAGTTCTTC. As protein: CASSLGQLGPYNEQFF.

This clone was detected a few times. This chain connects TRBV10-2 to TRBJ2-1, with 11 bases lining up with TRBD2. The trim removed 6 bases at V and 4 bases at J, leaving 5 bases unmatched. The CDR3 extends over 15 amino acids. Germline V lookup: CDR1 WSHSY, CDR2 SAAADI. As DNA, the CDR3 is TGCGCCAGCAGGGATCTAGCGGGAGGTTACAATGAGCAGTTCTTC. This encodes CASRDLAGGYNEQFF.